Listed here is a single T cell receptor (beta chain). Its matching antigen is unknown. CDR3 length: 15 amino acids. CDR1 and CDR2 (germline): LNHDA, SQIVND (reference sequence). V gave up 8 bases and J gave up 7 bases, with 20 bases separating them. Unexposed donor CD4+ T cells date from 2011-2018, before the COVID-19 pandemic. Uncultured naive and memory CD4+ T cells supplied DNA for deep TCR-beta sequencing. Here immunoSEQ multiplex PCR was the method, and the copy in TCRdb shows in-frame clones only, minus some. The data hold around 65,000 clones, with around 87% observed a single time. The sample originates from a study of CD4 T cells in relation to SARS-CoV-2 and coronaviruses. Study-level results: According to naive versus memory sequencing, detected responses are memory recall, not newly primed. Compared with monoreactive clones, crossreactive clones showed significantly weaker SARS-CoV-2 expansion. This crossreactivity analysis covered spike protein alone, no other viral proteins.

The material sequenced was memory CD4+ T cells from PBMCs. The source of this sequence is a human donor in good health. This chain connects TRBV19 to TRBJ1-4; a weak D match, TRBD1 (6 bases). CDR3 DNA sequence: TGTGCCAGTCATAAATCACAGGGAGGAGGTGAAAAACTGTTTTTT. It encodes CASHKSQGGGEKLFF.